A selection of T cell receptor beta chains follows, all from one sample in a study of lymphopenia after photon versus proton radiotherapy. The table came from immunoSEQ multiplex PCR; TCRdb's copy has only in-frame clones and leaves some out. The sample consists of fewer than 35,000 clones, roughly 88% of them appearing once. The source material was peripheral blood, sampled from a patient treated with photon-based radiotherapy. The source of these receptors is a woman in her 50s with pancreatic cancer. Each CDR3 is given with its conserved first and last residue. The D gene is left open where the match is weak. Clone size is shown for a subset of rows, as once, few, many or a class of expanded clone.

v_gene	d_gene	len	j_gene	abundance	CDR3aa	CDR3nt
TRBV11-2	-	11	TRBJ1-4	few	CASSLLEKLFF	TGTGCCAGCAGCTTATTGGAAAAACTGTTTTTT
TRBV19	-	15	TRBJ2-5	-	CASSIAAGPRETQYF	TGTGCCAGTAGTATAGCGGCAGGGCCCCGAGAGACCCAGTACTTC
TRBV5-1	-	13	TRBJ1-1	-	CASSLAENTEAFF	TGCGCCAGCAGCTTGGCCGAGAACACTGAAGCTTTCTTT
TRBV6-6	-	12	TRBJ2-3	once	CASSYGTDTQYF	TGTGCCAGCAGTTACGGCACAGATACGCAGTATTTT
TRBV5-1	-	12	TRBJ2-1	few	CASSLNYNEQFF	TGCGCCAGCAGCTTGAATTACAATGAGCAGTTCTTC
TRBV5-1	TRBD1	16	TRBJ1-2	-	CASSLDTGGGNYGYTF	TGCGCCAGCAGCTTGGATACAGGGGGCGGTAACTATGGCTACACCTTC
TRBV7-7	TRBD2	14	TRBJ2-7	-	CASRISGTAYEQYF	TGTGCCAGCAGAATTAGCGGGACGGCCTACGAGCAGTACTTC
TRBV11-2	-	14	TRBJ1-5	-	CASSFPGMSQPQHF	TGTGCCAGCAGCTTCCCAGGGATGAGTCAGCCCCAGCATTTT
TRBV6-5	TRBD1	13	TRBJ1-2	once	CASRQGLAYGYTF	TGTGCCAGCCGACAGGGACTCGCCTATGGCTACACCTTC
TRBV7-9	-	18	TRBJ2-2	few	CASPRGGMTGAGTGELFF	TGTGCCAGCCCCCGCGGGGGTATGACAGGGGCCGGCACCGGGGAGCTGTTTTTT
TRBV13	-	13	TRBJ2-3	-	CASSLKGRDTQYF	TGTGCCAGCAGCTTAAAGGGGAGAGATACGCAGTATTTT
TRBV29-1	-	16	TRBJ2-3	-	CSVFSPGQFSTDTQYF	TGCAGCGTTTTTTCCCCAGGACAGTTTAGCACAGATACGCAGTATTTT
TRBV29-1	TRBD1	12	TRBJ2-7	-	CSARTGPYEQYF	TGCAGCGCACGGACAGGACCCTACGAGCAGTACTTC
TRBV11-2	TRBD1	16	TRBJ2-7	-	CASSPGQGAVTYEQYF	TGTGCCAGCAGCCCAGGGCAGGGGGCGGTTACCTACGAGCAGTACTTC
TRBV2	-	13	TRBJ2-7	few	CASRRDKTYEQYF	TGTGCCAGCAGGAGGGATAAAACATACGAGCAGTACTTC
TRBV7-2	TRBD1	15	TRBJ2-7	-	CASSPRTGVGYEQYF	TGTGCCAGCAGCCCGAGGACAGGGGTAGGGTACGAGCAGTACTTC
TRBV15	-	16	TRBJ2-2	-	CATSSTGQGNTGELFF	TGTGCCACCAGCAGTACCGGGCAGGGGAACACCGGGGAGCTGTTTTTT
TRBV28	-	15	TRBJ1-3	-	CASSIAGISGNTIYF	TGTGCCAGCAGTATAGCAGGGATTTCTGGAAACACCATATATTTT
TRBV2	TRBD1	14	TRBJ2-1	-	CASRGQGVVNEQFF	TGTGCCAGCAGGGGACAGGGAGTGGTAAATGAGCAGTTCTTC
TRBV30	-	16	TRBJ2-3	-	CAWSVWGTSSTDTQYF	TGTGCCTGGAGTGTATGGGGTACTAGTAGCACAGATACGCAGTATTTT
TRBV7-2	-	15	TRBJ2-6	-	CASSPGGAGANVLTF	TGTGCCAGCAGCCCGGGCGGGGCTGGGGCCAACGTCCTGACTTTC
TRBV9	-	15	TRBJ1-1	-	CASSVGDTRNTEAFF	TGTGCCAGCAGCGTGGGGGACACTCGGAACACTGAAGCTTTCTTT
TRBV6-1	TRBD2	15	TRBJ2-1	once	CAGKGLAADDNEQFF	TGTGCCGGAAAAGGACTAGCGGCGGACGACAATGAGCAGTTCTTC
TRBV4-1	-	16	TRBJ1-5	-	CASSQGERVFNQPQHF	TGCGCCAGCAGCCAAGGAGAGAGGGTTTTTAATCAGCCCCAGCATTTT
TRBV6-1	TRBD1	14	TRBJ2-5	-	CASSNNRGQETQYF	TGTGCCAGCTCCAATAACAGGGGACAAGAGACCCAGTACTTC
TRBV18	-	15	TRBJ1-1	-	CASSLGYLFGPEAFF	TGTGCCAGCTCACTAGGCTATTTGTTCGGGCCTGAAGCTTTCTTT
TRBV18	-	14	TRBJ1-1	-	CASSPGPGGTEAFF	TGTGCCAGCTCACCAGGTCCGGGGGGCACTGAAGCTTTCTTT
TRBV21-1	-	12	TRBJ2-7	-	CASRGPGGEQYF	TGTGCCAGCAGAGGCCCGGGGGGCGAGCAGTACTTC
TRBV5-4	-	14	TRBJ2-5	-	CASSPPGLKETQYF	TGTGCCAGCAGCCCACCGGGACTTAAAGAGACCCAGTACTTC
TRBV7-2	TRBD2	14	TRBJ2-4	-	CASSPTSGRNIQYF	TGTGCCAGCTCCCCGACTAGCGGGAGAAACATTCAGTACTTC
TRBV4-3	-	14	TRBJ2-2	-	CASSRNGGPGELFF	TGCGCCAGCAGCCGAAATGGGGGACCGGGGGAGCTGTTTTTT
TRBV6-6	-	13	TRBJ2-3	-	CASRGARPDTQYF	TGTGCCAGCAGGGGGGCCCGGCCAGATACGCAGTATTTT
TRBV6-5	-	14	TRBJ1-1	-	CASSYTPKDTEAFF	TGTGCCAGCAGTTACACCCCTAAAGACACTGAAGCTTTCTTT
TRBV19	TRBD1	16	TRBJ1-5	-	CASSIETGQRNQPQHF	TGTGCCAGTAGTATAGAAACGGGACAGAGAAATCAGCCCCAGCATTTT